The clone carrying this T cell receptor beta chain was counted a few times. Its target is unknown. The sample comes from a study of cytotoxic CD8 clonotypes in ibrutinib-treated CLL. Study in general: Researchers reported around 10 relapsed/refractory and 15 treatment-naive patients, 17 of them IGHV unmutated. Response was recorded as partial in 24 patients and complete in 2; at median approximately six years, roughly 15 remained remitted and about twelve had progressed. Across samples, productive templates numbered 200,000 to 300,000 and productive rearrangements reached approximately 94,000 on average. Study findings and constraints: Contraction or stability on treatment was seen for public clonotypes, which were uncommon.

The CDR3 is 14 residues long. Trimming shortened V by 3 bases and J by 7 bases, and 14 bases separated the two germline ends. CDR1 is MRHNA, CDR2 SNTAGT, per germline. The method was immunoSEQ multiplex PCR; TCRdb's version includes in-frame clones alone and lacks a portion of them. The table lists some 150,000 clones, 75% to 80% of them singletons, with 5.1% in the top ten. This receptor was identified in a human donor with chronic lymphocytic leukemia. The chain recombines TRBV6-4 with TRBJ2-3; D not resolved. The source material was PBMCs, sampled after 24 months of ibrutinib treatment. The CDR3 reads CASSDGVAENTQYF. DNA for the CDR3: TGTGCCAGCAGTGATGGGGTAGCCGAGAATACGCAGTATTTT.